A single T cell receptor (beta chain) is shown here with its context. Its specificity is not known. This CDR3 has 13 amino acids. V shed 5 bases and J shed 3 bases, with 8 bases lying between them. Germline assignment: CDR1 SGHTA and CDR2 FQGNSA. This record comes from a study of beta chain features in type 1 diabetes. General observations from the study: TCRB CDR3s were moderately but significantly shorter in Type 1 diabetes patients in all four CD4+ subsets.

Isolated RNA was reverse transcribed in full, so expressed TCRB transcripts were sequenced. Here immunoSEQ multiplex PCR was the method, and the copy in TCRdb shows in-frame clones only, minus some. The sample lists roughly 340,000 clones, around 13% seen once, with roughly 0.0097% in the top ten. The chain carries TRBV7-2 and TRBJ1-5; D call uncertain. Sequencing was performed on naive CD4+ T cells from blood. This clonotype originated in a woman between 18 and 30 years old with type 1 diabetes. For the CDR3, the DNA is TGTGCCAGCAGCCGTACAATCAATCAGCCCCAGCATTTT. This translates into CASSRTINQPQHF.